These T cell receptor beta chains were read from a single sample in a study of blood T cell repertoires in COVID-19. TCRdb's table, derived via immunoSEQ multiplex PCR, lists solely in-frame clones and lacks some. The sample has more than 150,000 clones; more than 85% are singletons. The sample comprised peripheral blood. These receptors were obtained from a man aged 70-80 years with active or convalescent COVID-19. CDR3s include the opening cysteine and the closing phenylalanine or tryptophan. Fields, in order: V gene, clone size, J gene, D gene, CDR3 protein, CDR3 DNA. A D gene is named only where the DNA matches it firmly. Clone size appears in some rows only: once, few, many, or a class for an expanded clone.

V: TRBV29-1; size: .; J: TRBJ2-4; D: .; CDR3: CSVRGAGVVKNIQYF; DNA: TGCAGCGTCAGGGGGGCAGGGGTGGTCAAAAACATTCAGTACTTC
V: TRBV9; size: .; J: TRBJ2-6; D: .; CDR3: CASSVAFGGWGSGANVLTF; DNA: TGTGCCAGCAGCGTAGCGTTCGGGGGTTGGGGCTCTGGGGCCAACGTCCTGACTTTC
V: TRBV6-1; size: .; J: TRBJ2-6; D: .; CDR3: CASSEQGFGANVLTF; DNA: TGTGCCAGCAGTGAGCAGGGATTCGGGGCCAACGTCCTGACTTTC
V: TRBV7-9; size: .; J: TRBJ1-6; D: .; CDR3: CASSLGALDSSPLHF; DNA: TGTGCCAGCAGCTTGGGTGCATTGGACAGTTCACCCCTCCACTTT
V: TRBV14; size: .; J: TRBJ1-2; D: TRBD1; CDR3: CASSQTKLGTDSNTF; DNA: TGTGCCAGCAGCCAAACGAAGCTCGGGACAGATAGTAACACCTTC
V: TRBV3-1/TRBV3-2; size: .; J: TRBJ1-2; D: TRBD1; CDR3: CASSQLGTGGDGYTF; DNA: TGTGCCAGCAGCCAACTGGGGACAGGGGGGGATGGCTACACCTTC
V: TRBV5-1; size: .; J: TRBJ2-3; D: TRBD1; CDR3: CASSLTGQGRGTQYF; DNA: TGCGCCAGCAGCTTAACGGGACAGGGGAGGGGTACGCAGTATTTT
V: TRBV3-1/TRBV3-2; size: .; J: TRBJ2-4; D: .; CDR3: CASSRPDTPLAKNIQYF; DNA: TGTGCCAGCAGCCGTCCTGACACTCCCTTAGCCAAAAACATTCAGTACTTC
V: TRBV19; size: .; J: TRBJ1-5; D: .; CDR3: CASSPRGNQPQHF; DNA: TGTGCCAGTAGTCCCAGGGGAAACCAGCCCCAGCATTTT
V: TRBV28; size: .; J: TRBJ1-5; D: .; CDR3: CASRVAGISNQPQHF; DNA: TGTGCCAGCAGAGTCGCGGGGATTAGCAATCAGCCCCAGCATTTT
V: TRBV9; size: .; J: TRBJ1-2; D: .; CDR3: CASSALSQANYGYTF; DNA: TGTGCCAGCAGCGCTCTGTCCCAGGCTAACTATGGCTACACCTTC
V: TRBV27; size: .; J: TRBJ2-1; D: TRBD2; CDR3: CASSYGTSIISSYNEQFF; DNA: TGTGCCAGCAGTTATGGGACTAGCATAATCAGCTCCTACAATGAGCAGTTCTTC
V: TRBV19; size: .; J: TRBJ1-5; D: .; CDR3: CATQDGPSRHQHF; DNA: TGTGCCACACAGGACGGGCCAAGTCGCCACCAGCATTTT
V: TRBV24-1; size: .; J: TRBJ2-5; D: .; CDR3: CATSEGGSPRAQYF; DNA: TGTGCCACCAGTGAGGGGGGTTCGCCGCGGGCCCAGTACTTC
V: TRBV7-9; size: few; J: TRBJ2-6; D: .; CDR3: CASSLLGSGSGANVLTF; DNA: TGTGCCAGCAGCTTACTAGGCAGTGGCTCTGGGGCCAACGTCCTGACTTTC
V: TRBV5-1; size: .; J: TRBJ2-5; D: TRBD2; CDR3: CASRNPGLAKETQYF; DNA: TGCGCCAGCAGGAACCCGGGACTAGCTAAAGAGACCCAGTACTTC
V: TRBV12-3/TRBV12-4; size: .; J: TRBJ2-7; D: TRBD1; CDR3: CASNRDSSYEQYF; DNA: TGTGCCAGCAATCGGGACAGCTCCTACGAGCAGTACTTC
V: TRBV7-9; size: .; J: TRBJ2-3; D: TRBD1; CDR3: CASSSPTGALRTDTQYF; DNA: TGTGCCAGCAGCTCCCCGACAGGGGCCCTTCGCACAGATACGCAGTATTTT
V: TRBV19; size: .; J: TRBJ1-2; D: .; CDR3: CASSRTDYGYTF; DNA: TGTGCCAGTAGCAGGACAGACTATGGCTACACCTTC
V: TRBV5-1; size: .; J: TRBJ1-1; D: .; CDR3: CASSLGQRDRLSF; DNA: TGCGCCAGCAGCTTGGGCCAGAGGGATCGGCTTTCTTTT
V: TRBV9; size: .; J: TRBJ1-1; D: .; CDR3: CASSVGQWGEAFF; DNA: TGTGCCAGCAGCGTTGGACAGTGGGGTGAAGCTTTCTTT
V: TRBV27; size: once; J: TRBJ2-7; D: .; CDR3: CASSLGRGSTYEQYF; DNA: TGTGCCAGCAGTTTGGGGAGAGGGTCCACCTACGAGCAGTACTTC
V: TRBV12-3/TRBV12-4; size: .; J: TRBJ2-1; D: .; CDR3: CASSPLVADEQFF; DNA: TGTGCCAGCAGCCCCCTCGTAGCGGATGAGCAGTTCTTC
V: TRBV15; size: .; J: TRBJ2-5; D: .; CDR3: CATSRDGNQETQYF; DNA: TGTGCCACCAGCAGAGATGGCAACCAAGAGACCCAGTACTTC